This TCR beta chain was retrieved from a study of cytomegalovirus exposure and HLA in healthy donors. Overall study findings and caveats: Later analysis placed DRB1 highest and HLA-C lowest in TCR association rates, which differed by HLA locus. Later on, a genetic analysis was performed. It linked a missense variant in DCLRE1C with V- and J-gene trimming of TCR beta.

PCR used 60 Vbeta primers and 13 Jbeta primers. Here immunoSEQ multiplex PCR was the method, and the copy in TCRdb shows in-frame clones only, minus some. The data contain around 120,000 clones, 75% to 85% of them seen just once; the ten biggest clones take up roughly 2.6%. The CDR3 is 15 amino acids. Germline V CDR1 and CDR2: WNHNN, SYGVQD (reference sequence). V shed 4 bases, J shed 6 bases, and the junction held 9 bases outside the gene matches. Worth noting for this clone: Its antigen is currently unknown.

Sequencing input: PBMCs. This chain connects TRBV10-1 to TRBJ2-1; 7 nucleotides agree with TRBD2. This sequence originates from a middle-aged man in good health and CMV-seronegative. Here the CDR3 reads CASSAGGLVSNEQFF. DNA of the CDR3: TGCGCCAGCAGTGCGGGTGGACTAGTTAGCAATGAGCAGTTCTTC.